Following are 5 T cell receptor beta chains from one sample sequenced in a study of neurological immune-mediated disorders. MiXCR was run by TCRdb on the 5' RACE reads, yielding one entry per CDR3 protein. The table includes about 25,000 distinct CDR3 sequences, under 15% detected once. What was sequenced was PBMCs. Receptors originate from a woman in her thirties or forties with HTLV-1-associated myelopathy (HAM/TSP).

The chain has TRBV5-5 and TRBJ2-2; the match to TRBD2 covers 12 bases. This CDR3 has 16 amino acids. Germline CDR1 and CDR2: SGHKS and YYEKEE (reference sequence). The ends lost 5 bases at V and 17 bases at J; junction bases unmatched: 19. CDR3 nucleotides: TGTGCCAGCAGTCGAAAGACTAGCGGGGGCCGCGGGGGGCTATTTTTT. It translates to CASSRKTSGGRGGLFF.

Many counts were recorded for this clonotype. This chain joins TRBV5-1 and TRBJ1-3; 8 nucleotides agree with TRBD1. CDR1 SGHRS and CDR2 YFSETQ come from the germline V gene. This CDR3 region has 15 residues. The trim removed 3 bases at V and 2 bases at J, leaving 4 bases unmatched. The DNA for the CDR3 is TGCGCCAGCAGCTCCGGGACAGGAGCTGGAAACACCATATATTTT. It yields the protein CASSSGTGAGNTIYF.

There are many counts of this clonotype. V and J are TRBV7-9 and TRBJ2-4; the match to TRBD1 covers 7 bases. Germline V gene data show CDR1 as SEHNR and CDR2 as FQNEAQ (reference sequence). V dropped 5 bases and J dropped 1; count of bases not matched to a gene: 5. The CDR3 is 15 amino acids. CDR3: CASSPPTGAKNIQYF. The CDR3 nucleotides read TGTGCCAGCAGCCCCCCGACAGGGGCCAAAAACATTCAGTACTTC.

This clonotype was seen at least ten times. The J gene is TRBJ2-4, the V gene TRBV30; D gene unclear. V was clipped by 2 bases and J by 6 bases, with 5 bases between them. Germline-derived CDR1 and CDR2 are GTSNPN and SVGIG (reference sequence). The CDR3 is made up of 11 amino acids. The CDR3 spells CAWSPGNIQYF. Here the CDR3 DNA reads TGTGCCTGGAGTCCTGGAAACATTCAGTACTTC.

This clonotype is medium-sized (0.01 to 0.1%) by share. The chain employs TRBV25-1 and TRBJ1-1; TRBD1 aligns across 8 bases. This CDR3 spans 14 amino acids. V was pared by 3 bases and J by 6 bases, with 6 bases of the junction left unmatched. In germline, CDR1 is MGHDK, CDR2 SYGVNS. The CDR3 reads CASSDQDRASEAFF. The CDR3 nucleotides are TGTGCCAGCAGTGATCAGGACAGGGCTTCTGAAGCTTTCTTT.